Listed below are T cell receptor beta chains from one sample, sequenced in a study of blood T cell repertoires in COVID-19. The data were produced by immunoSEQ multiplex PCR, yet TCRdb's version contains in-frame clones alone and is incomplete. This sample has about 150,000 clones; around 82% occur once, and the top ten carry 13% to 15%. Sequenced sample: peripheral blood. Receptor source: a human donor with acute or convalescent COVID-19. The donor label of this sample is uncertain. Both conserved end residues are part of each CDR3. A D gene is named only where the DNA matches it firmly. Size values are once, few and many counts, or a class for expanded clones, and some rows have none.

V gene	D gene	J gene	clone size	CDR3 protein	CDR3 DNA
TRBV7-2	NA	TRBJ1-2	few	CASRSTGTYGYTF	TGTGCCAGCAGATCTACAGGGACCTATGGCTACACCTTC
TRBV7-2	NA	TRBJ1-4	NA	CASSLDKGGEKLFF	TGTGCCAGCAGCTTAGATAAAGGGGGTGAAAAACTGTTTTTT
TRBV6-5	TRBD1	TRBJ1-6	NA	CASNGAGGEGSPLHF	TGTGCCAGCAACGGGGCAGGGGGCGAGGGCTCACCCCTCCACTTT
TRBV30	NA	TRBJ2-7	NA	CAWSVLPVAGVVHEQYF	TGTGCCTGGAGTGTACTCCCCGTCGCAGGGGTTGTGCACGAGCAGTACTTC
TRBV6-4	TRBD1	TRBJ2-7	NA	CASSDSGQGKDEQYF	TGTGCCAGCAGTGACTCGGGACAGGGGAAGGACGAGCAGTACTTC
TRBV30	NA	TRBJ1-3	once	CASTRPTRVGNTIYF	TGTGCCTCAACTCGCCCCACGAGGGTTGGAAACACCATATATTTT
TRBV15	NA	TRBJ1-4	NA	CATSRDRGSNEKLFF	TGTGCCACCAGCAGAGACAGGGGATCTAATGAAAAACTGTTTTTT
TRBV7-2	NA	TRBJ2-3	NA	CASSLVGVYTDTQYF	TGTGCCAGCAGCTTAGTAGGGGTTTACACAGATACGCAGTATTTT
TRBV29-1	NA	TRBJ2-1	NA	CSVEVPLYNEQFF	TGCAGCGTTGAAGTCCCTCTTTACAATGAGCAGTTCTTC
TRBV6-2/TRBV6-3	NA	TRBJ1-6	NA	CASSWTNNSPLHF	TGTGCCAGCAGTTGGACAAATAATTCACCCCTCCACTTT
TRBV29-1	NA	TRBJ2-7	NA	CSVEEGATYEQYF	TGCAGCGTTGAAGAAGGAGCAACCTACGAGCAGTACTTC
TRBV4-1	TRBD1	TRBJ1-2	few	CASSQETGGYYGYTF	TGCGCCAGCAGCCAAGAAACAGGGGGCTACTATGGCTACACCTTC
TRBV4-2	NA	TRBJ1-2	NA	CASTNRGGPNYGYTF	TGTGCCAGCACTAACCGGGGGGGACCGAACTATGGCTACACCTTC
TRBV7-9	TRBD1	TRBJ2-5	once	CASSTHGDRGGETQYF	TGTGCCAGCAGCACCCATGGGGACAGGGGGGGTGAGACCCAGTACTTC
TRBV19	NA	TRBJ1-2	NA	CASSMWGLGIYGYTF	TGTGCCAGTAGTATGTGGGGGCTGGGTATCTATGGCTACACCTTC
TRBV6-5	TRBD1	TRBJ2-1	NA	CASRETGSVYNEQFF	TGTGCCAGCAGGGAGACAGGGTCTGTATACAATGAGCAGTTCTTC
TRBV2	TRBD1	TRBJ1-5	NA	CASIGHPRDRRLSNQPQHF	TGTGCCAGCATCGGCCACCCCCGGGACAGGCGCCTTAGCAATCAGCCCCAGCATTTT
TRBV6-6	TRBD1	TRBJ1-5	once	CASRDTGGGNQPQHF	TGTGCCAGCAGGGACACAGGGGGCGGCAATCAGCCCCAGCATTTT
TRBV30	NA	TRBJ2-7	NA	CAWSFLAERTEIYEQYF	TGTGCCTGGAGTTTCCTTGCCGAACGGACAGAAATTTACGAGCAGTACTTC
TRBV10-3	NA	TRBJ1-5	NA	CAISAGGWDQPQHF	TGTGCCATCAGTGCGGGGGGATGGGATCAGCCCCAGCATTTT
TRBV18	NA	TRBJ1-2	few	CASSGGQGTYGYTF	TGTGCCAGCTCCGGGGGGCAGGGAACCTATGGCTACACCTTC
TRBV2	TRBD1	TRBJ1-4	NA	CASRTGDEKLFF	TGTGCCAGCAGGACAGGGGACGAAAAACTGTTTTTT
TRBV5-5	TRBD1	TRBJ1-6	NA	CASSRTGDNSPLHF	TGTGCCAGCAGCCGGACAGGGGATAATTCACCCCTCCACTTT
TRBV5-4	NA	TRBJ2-5	NA	CASSPTSEETQYF	TGTGCCAGCAGCCCGACATCGGAAGAGACCCAGTACTTC
TRBV18	TRBD1	TRBJ2-1	few	CASSLGQGWDEQFF	TGTGCCAGCTCGCTCGGACAGGGGTGGGATGAGCAGTTCTTC
TRBV6-2/TRBV6-3	NA	TRBJ1-1	NA	CASSDPAGSEAFF	TGTGCCAGCAGTGATCCGGCAGGGTCTGAAGCTTTCTTT
TRBV19	NA	TRBJ1-1	NA	CASSIQGTEAFF	TGTGCCAGTAGTATACAGGGCACTGAAGCTTTCTTT
TRBV7-2	NA	TRBJ2-7	once	CASSLGGGNPFKQYF	TGTGCCAGCAGCTTGGGGGGGGGCAATCCCTTCAAGCAGTACTTC
TRBV7-6	NA	TRBJ2-3	NA	CASSPTGGGLTDTQYF	TGTGCCAGCAGCCCGACTGGCGGGGGCTTAACAGATACGCAGTATTTT
TRBV10-3	NA	TRBJ1-2	NA	CAITSPGYYGYTF	TGTGCCATCACCTCCCCAGGGTACTATGGCTACACCTTC
TRBV11-2	NA	TRBJ2-3	NA	CASRDRGTDTQYF	TGTGCCAGCAGGGACAGAGGGACAGATACGCAGTATTTT
TRBV10-3	TRBD2	TRBJ2-5	NA	CAISDPRAGGGETQYF	TGTGCCATCAGTGACCCTCGAGCGGGGGGCGGTGAGACCCAGTACTTC
TRBV18	NA	TRBJ1-4	NA	CASSPRSATNEKLFF	TGTGCCAGCTCACCTCGGAGCGCAACTAATGAAAAACTGTTTTTT
TRBV6-5	NA	TRBJ1-5	NA	CASRPGLLAQPQHF	TGTGCCAGCAGGCCAGGGCTATTGGCTCAGCCCCAGCATTTT
TRBV2	TRBD1	TRBJ1-2	few	CASTQGQGATYGYTF	TGTGCCAGCACCCAAGGACAGGGGGCAACCTATGGCTACACCTTC
TRBV30	NA	TRBJ1-1	NA	CAFGQSTLEAFF	TGTGCCTTTGGACAGAGCACTCTTGAAGCTTTCTTT
TRBV4-1	NA	TRBJ1-3	NA	CASSQQITGAGNTIYF	TGCGCCAGCAGCCAACAAATTACAGGAGCGGGAAACACCATATATTTT
TRBV3-1/TRBV3-2	NA	TRBJ1-5	NA	CASSQRGNNQPQHF	TGTGCCAGCAGCCAAAGGGGAAACAATCAGCCCCAGCATTTT
TRBV7-9	TRBD1	TRBJ2-7	NA	CASRADRTYEQYF	TGTGCCAGCAGGGCGGACAGGACCTACGAGCAGTACTTC
TRBV5-1	NA	TRBJ2-7	NA	CASTVGGAKYEQYF	TGCGCCAGCACCGTAGGGGGGGCAAAATACGAGCAGTACTTC
TRBV6-5	NA	TRBJ2-5	NA	CASSYDGAGTQYF	TGTGCCAGCAGTTACGACGGTGCGGGAACCCAGTACTTC
TRBV6-2/TRBV6-3	NA	TRBJ1-1	NA	CASSYTGHPVLAFF	TGTGCCAGCAGTTATACGGGACACCCCGTTTTGGCTTTCTTT
TRBV6-2/TRBV6-3	TRBD2	TRBJ2-1	NA	CASSYGRGGPDEQFF	TGTGCCAGCAGTTACGGGCGGGGGGGCCCAGATGAGCAGTTCTTC
TRBV5-1	TRBD1	TRBJ2-2	NA	CASSGQGSGELFF	TGCGCCAGCAGCGGACAGGGTTCCGGGGAGCTGTTTTTT
TRBV10-2	TRBD2	TRBJ2-3	NA	CASTLAGEGTDTQYF	TGCGCCAGCACCCTAGCGGGGGAGGGAACAGATACGCAGTATTTT
TRBV5-4	NA	TRBJ2-3	NA	CASSLIGGYSTDTQYF	TGTGCCAGCAGCTTGATCGGGGGTTACAGCACAGATACGCAGTATTTT
TRBV19	TRBD1	TRBJ1-2	few	CASSTTGTGYGYTF	TGTGCCAGTAGTACGACCGGGACAGGGTATGGCTACACCTTC
TRBV30	TRBD1	TRBJ1-6	NA	CAWNRGVSYNSPLHF	TGTGCCTGGAACAGGGGAGTCTCCTATAATTCACCCCTCCACTTT
TRBV19	NA	TRBJ2-3	few	CASTTGDVQGTDTQYF	TGTGCCAGTACCACCGGGGACGTTCAGGGGACAGATACGCAGTATTTT
TRBV5-1	TRBD1	TRBJ1-5	few	CASSTGQGNNQPQHF	TGCGCCAGCAGCACGGGACAGGGTAACAATCAGCCCCAGCATTTT
TRBV19	NA	TRBJ2-6	NA	CASSTPGARGANVLTF	TGTGCCAGTAGTACCCCAGGGGCCCGTGGGGCCAACGTCCTGACTTTC
TRBV25-1	NA	TRBJ1-2	NA	CASSEYARDYGYTF	TGTGCCAGCAGTGAATACGCAAGAGACTATGGCTACACCTTC
TRBV10-3	NA	TRBJ1-2	NA	CAIRTQGLSGYTF	TGTGCCATCAGGACCCAGGGTCTCTCTGGCTACACCTTC
TRBV6-2/TRBV6-3	TRBD1	TRBJ1-2	NA	CASSYGRTGGSGYTF	TGTGCCAGCAGTTACGGCCGCACAGGGGGTTCGGGCTACACCTTC
TRBV7-2	NA	TRBJ1-3	once	CASSLERGSLAGNTIYF	TGTGCCAGCAGCTTGGAGCGGGGTTCTTTAGCTGGAAACACCATATATTTT
TRBV7-2	TRBD2	TRBJ2-5	NA	CASSLASSGGPVSETQYF	TGTGCCAGCAGCTTAGCGTCTAGCGGGGGCCCCGTATCCGAGACCCAGTACTTC
TRBV5-5	NA	TRBJ1-5	few	CASSLGYRENQPQHF	TGTGCCAGCAGCTTAGGGTATAGGGAGAATCAGCCCCAGCATTTT
TRBV4-2	NA	TRBJ1-1	many	CASSQGVGSNTEAFF	TGTGCCAGCAGCCAAGGGGTGGGCTCGAACACTGAAGCTTTCTTT
TRBV4-3	TRBD2	TRBJ2-4	NA	CASSQVLGTSGANLAKNIQYF	TGCGCCAGCAGCCAAGTTTTGGGGACTAGCGGGGCAAATCTAGCCAAAAACATTCAGTACTTC